The rows below give T cell receptor beta chains drawn from one sample of a study of control samples from healthy donors and cancer patients. This table comes from immunoSEQ multiplex PCR, and its TCRdb copy is limited to in-frame clones, with some not included. The table includes about 29,000 clones, roughly 87% detected once. The sequenced material came from formalin-fixed, paraffin-embedded tissue. Receptors originate from a female donor with melanoma. Each CDR3 is given with its conserved first and last residue. The D gene is left open where the match is weak. Not all rows give a size; the values are once, few, many and, for expanded clones, a class.

d_call	v_call	j_call	clone_size	cdr3_nt	cdr3_aa
NA	TRBV5-1	TRBJ1-5	NA	TGCGCCAGCAGCTTTGGACCTAATCAGCCCCAGCATTTT	CASSFGPNQPQHF
TRBD1	TRBV3-1/TRBV3-2	TRBJ1-2	NA	TGTGCCAGCAGCCTAGCAGGGGGCAACTATGGCTACACCTTC	CASSLAGGNYGYTF
TRBD2	TRBV6-6	TRBJ2-3	NA	TGTGCCAGCCACCTCCTAGCGGGGCGCACAGATACGCAGTATTTT	CASHLLAGRTDTQYF
NA	TRBV7-6	TRBJ2-1	NA	TGTGCCAGCAGCTTAAGGACAGAGTTACACAATGAGCAGTTCTTC	CASSLRTELHNEQFF
NA	TRBV6-1	TRBJ2-3	NA	TGTGCCAGCAGTGAAGGAAGGGCAGAGCAGTATTTT	CASSEGRAEQYF
NA	TRBV29-1	TRBJ2-2	NA	TGCAGCGTGGTTGTGGCGAACACCGGGGAGCTGTTTTTT	CSVVVANTGELFF
NA	TRBV10-1	TRBJ1-1	once	TGCGCCAGCAGTGAGTCTCTCTATTCGAACACTGAAGCTTTCTTT	CASSESLYSNTEAFF
NA	TRBV7-9	TRBJ1-5	NA	TGTGCCAGCAGCAAGGAGGGACCTAACAATCAGCCCCAGCATTTT	CASSKEGPNNQPQHF
NA	TRBV11-1	TRBJ2-1	NA	TGTGCCAGCAGCAGGGGGGGCGACTACAATGAGCAGTTCTTC	CASSRGGDYNEQFF
NA	TRBV6-6	TRBJ1-5	NA	TGTGCCAGCAGTCACCCGCAGGCAAGCAATCAGCCCCAGCATTTT	CASSHPQASNQPQHF
NA	TRBV3-1/TRBV3-2	TRBJ2-7	NA	TGTGCCAGCAGCCAAGCAGGGTTCGAGCAGTACTTC	CASSQAGFEQYF
NA	TRBV7-3	TRBJ2-1	NA	TGTGCCAGCAGCAACGGAGTGAGCTCCTACAATGAGCAGTTCTTC	CASSNGVSSYNEQFF
TRBD1	TRBV19	TRBJ1-5	NA	TGTGCCAGTAGTCCGGACAGGGTACAGCCCCAGCATTTT	CASSPDRVQPQHF
NA	TRBV11-3	TRBJ2-3	NA	TGTGCCAGCAGCTTTACCAGGGCCACAGATACGCAGTATTTT	CASSFTRATDTQYF
NA	TRBV19	TRBJ1-1	NA	TGTGCCAGTACTCCCGGACTGCTGTTGGGACAAGCTTTCTTT	CASTPGLLLGQAFF
NA	TRBV15	TRBJ2-5	NA	TGTGCCACCAGCAGGGACCCCCCAGAGACCCAGTACTTC	CATSRDPPETQYF
NA	TRBV11-2	TRBJ2-1	NA	TGTGCCAGCAGCTTAGGACGGATTGTTTCATCCTACAATGAGCAGTTCTTC	CASSLGRIVSSYNEQFF
NA	TRBV7-2	TRBJ2-3	NA	TGTGCCAGCAGCTTAGACGGGAGTTCAGATACGCAGTATTTT	CASSLDGSSDTQYF
TRBD2	TRBV24-1	TRBJ2-2	NA	TGTGCCACCAGTCCCGGGACTAGCGGGAGGGCCATCACCGGGGAGCTGTTTTTT	CATSPGTSGRAITGELFF
TRBD2	TRBV19	TRBJ2-3	NA	TGTGCCAGTAAACAGCGGGAGTTAGATACGCAGTATTTT	CASKQRELDTQYF